This T cell receptor beta chain derives from a study of T cells in Graves' hyperthyroidism and ophthalmopathy. Germline values: CDR1 SGHVS, CDR2 FQNEAQ. The CDR3 runs to 14 residues. The germline V and J ends were trimmed by 5 bases and 1 base, with 9 bases remaining between them. For the diagnoses, clinical symptoms, serum thyroxine and TRAb, thyroid ultrasound and orbital computed tomography were used. This clonotype was seen more than once but under ten times. Antigen specificity is unknown. Amplified TCR beta CDR3 regions came from RNA transcripts. Initially, a first-round RT-PCR of the TCR CDR3 employed the HTBI primer set. MiXCR was run by TCRdb on the multiplex PCR reads, yielding one entry per CDR3 protein. Among hundreds of thousands of distinct CDR3 sequences listed, about 38% were seen once. Broader study findings: A 13 V-J signature model discriminated ophthalmopathy versus stable hyperthyroidism.

The sequencing sample was made of blood. The gene calls are TRBV7-8 and TRBJ1-5; a weak D match, TRBD1 (6 bases). The receptor was isolated from a man between 18 and 29 years old with Graves' hyperthyroidism. This chain's CDR3 is CASSDRQSNQPQHF. DNA of the CDR3: TGTGCCAGCAGCGACAGGCAAAGCAATCAGCCCCAGCATTTT.